This is a list of T cell receptor beta chains from one sample in a study of chemoradiotherapy in HPV16-positive cancers. Repertoires were generated with immunoSEQ multiplex PCR, while TCRdb's copy carries only in-frame clones and drops some. This sample has about 13,000 clones, with 70% to 90% found just once. This specimen was blood, taken from a patient who underwent chemoradiotherapy. The receptors here all came from a human donor with HPV-associated anogenital cancer. CDR3s include the opening cysteine and the closing phenylalanine or tryptophan. The D gene is left open where the match is weak. A clone size is listed for some rows: how often the clone was seen (once, few, many), or a class if it is expanded.

>.|15|TRBV5-5|TRBJ1-3|.
CASSLEGFSGNTIYF
TGTGCCAGCAGCTTGGAGGGCTTCTCTGGAAACACCATATATTTT
>TRBD1|13|TRBV7-2|TRBJ1-2|.
CATGGQGARGYTF
TGTGCCACGGGAGGACAGGGGGCACGGGGCTACACCTTC
>TRBD2|15|TRBV7-9|TRBJ2-3|.
CASSPSGGATDTQYF
TGTGCCAGCAGCCCTAGCGGGGGGGCGACAGATACGCAGTATTTT
>.|13|TRBV11-2|TRBJ1-2|.
CASSPDRTYGYTF
TGTGCCAGCAGCCCCGACAGGACCTATGGCTACACCTTC
>TRBD1|15|TRBV2|TRBJ1-4|.
CASSPLGTGNEKLFF
TGTGCCAGCAGCCCTCTAGGGACAGGGAATGAAAAACTGTTTTTT
>TRBD1|15|TRBV10-3|TRBJ2-7|.
CAISDTGGEPYEQYF
TGTGCCATCAGTGATACAGGGGGTGAACCCTACGAGCAGTACTTC
>.|13|TRBV7-2|TRBJ2-5|.
CASSSGSPGGQYF
TGTGCCAGCAGCTCGGGCTCCCCCGGGGGCCAGTACTTC
>.|14|TRBV2|TRBJ2-1|.
CASLVGRVYNEQFF
TGTGCCAGCCTGGTTGGCAGGGTCTACAATGAGCAGTTCTTC
>.|16|TRBV7-2|TRBJ2-1|.
CASSLVPGVSYNEQFF
TGTGCCAGCAGCTTAGTTCCGGGGGTCTCCTACAATGAGCAGTTCTTC
>TRBD1|15|TRBV5-1|TRBJ2-5|.
CASRKGQGNEETQYF
TGCGCCAGCAGAAAAGGACAGGGGAACGAGGAGACCCAGTACTTC
>.|15|TRBV2|TRBJ2-1|.
CASTPVGGFNNEQFF
TGTGCCAGCACTCCGGTGGGGGGATTCAACAATGAGCAGTTCTTC
>.|13|TRBV7-6|TRBJ1-2|.
CASSPTGNYGYTF
TGTGCCAGCAGCCCGACGGGGAACTATGGCTACACCTTC
>TRBD1|15|TRBV30|TRBJ2-5|.
CAFSRQGAFQETQYF
TGTGCCTTCTCAAGACAGGGGGCTTTTCAAGAGACCCAGTACTTC
>.|15|TRBV9|TRBJ1-2|.
CASSAGGGVAGGYTF
TGTGCCAGCAGCGCGGGGGGGGGAGTGGCTGGTGGCTACACCTTC
>.|13|TRBV2|TRBJ2-5|.
CASSELFGETQYF
TGTGCCAGCAGTGAATTGTTTGGAGAGACCCAGTACTTC
>.|13|TRBV9|TRBJ2-5|once
CASRRTDQETQYF
TGTGCCAGCCGGCGGACCGACCAAGAGACCCAGTACTTC
>.|15|TRBV10-3|TRBJ1-6|.
CAISERGKHNSPLHF
TGTGCCATCAGTGAAAGGGGCAAACATAATTCACCCCTCCACTTT
>.|13|TRBV30|TRBJ1-6|.
CAWGGRGRDSLHF
TGTGCCTGGGGAGGGCGGGGAAGAGATTCCCTCCACTTT
>.|13|TRBV7-2|TRBJ1-2|.
CASSLSANYGYTF
TGTGCCAGCAGCTTATCAGCTAACTATGGCTACACCTTC
>.|15|TRBV9|TRBJ2-5|.
CASSVAQGVGETQYF
TGTGCCAGCAGCGTAGCACAGGGAGTCGGAGAGACCCAGTACTTC
>TRBD2|19|TRBV11-1|TRBJ2-3|.
CASSRISGGASRVADTQYF
TGTGCCAGCAGCCGAATTAGCGGGGGGGCCTCGCGGGTGGCAGATACGCAGTATTTT
>.|14|TRBV10-3|TRBJ2-1|.
CAISEFGNYNEQFF
TGTGCCATCAGTGAATTCGGGAACTACAATGAGCAGTTCTTC
>.|12|TRBV29-1|TRBJ1-5|.
CSVGVSNQPQHF
TGCAGCGTAGGGGTTAGCAATCAGCCCCAGCATTTT
>TRBD1|14|TRBV30|TRBJ1-4|.
CAWMTDRDSEKLFF
TGTGCCTGGATGACCGACAGGGACTCCGAAAAACTGTTTTTT
>.|12|TRBV5-1|TRBJ2-7|.
CASSPRTYEQYF
TGCGCCAGCAGCCCACGGACCTACGAGCAGTACTTC
>TRBD2|15|TRBV5-4|TRBJ2-7|.
CASSESGTSSYEQYF
TGTGCCAGCAGCGAATCCGGGACTAGCTCCTACGAGCAGTACTTC
>TRBD2|14|TRBV19|TRBJ2-1|.
CASSIAGGPNEQFF
TGTGCCAGTAGTATAGCGGGGGGGCCCAATGAGCAGTTCTTC
>.|13|TRBV30|TRBJ1-1|few
CAWSPSMNTEAFF
TGTGCCTGGAGTCCAAGCATGAACACTGAAGCTTTCTTT
>.|15|TRBV2|TRBJ1-6|few
CASSDQGRLNSPLHF
TGTGCCAGCAGTGACCAGGGACGCCTTAATTCACCCCTCCACTTT
>TRBD1|13|TRBV18|TRBJ1-2|.
CASSPDRAYGYTF
TGTGCCAGCTCACCGGACAGGGCCTATGGCTACACCTTC
>.|17|TRBV11-2|TRBJ1-3|once
CASSLVGPGRSGNTIYF
TGTGCCAGCAGCTTAGTAGGGCCAGGGCGCTCTGGAAACACCATATATTTT
>.|12|TRBV5-6|TRBJ1-3|.
CASSLTGNTIYF
TGTGCCAGCAGTCTAACTGGAAACACCATATATTTT
>TRBD1|16|TRBV19|TRBJ2-1|few
CASSMLFGTGVNEQFF
TGTGCCAGTAGTATGTTATTCGGGACAGGGGTCAATGAGCAGTTCTTC
>.|13|TRBV29-1|TRBJ1-2|.
CSASEEFGDGYTF
TGCAGCGCCAGCGAGGAGTTCGGGGATGGCTACACCTTC